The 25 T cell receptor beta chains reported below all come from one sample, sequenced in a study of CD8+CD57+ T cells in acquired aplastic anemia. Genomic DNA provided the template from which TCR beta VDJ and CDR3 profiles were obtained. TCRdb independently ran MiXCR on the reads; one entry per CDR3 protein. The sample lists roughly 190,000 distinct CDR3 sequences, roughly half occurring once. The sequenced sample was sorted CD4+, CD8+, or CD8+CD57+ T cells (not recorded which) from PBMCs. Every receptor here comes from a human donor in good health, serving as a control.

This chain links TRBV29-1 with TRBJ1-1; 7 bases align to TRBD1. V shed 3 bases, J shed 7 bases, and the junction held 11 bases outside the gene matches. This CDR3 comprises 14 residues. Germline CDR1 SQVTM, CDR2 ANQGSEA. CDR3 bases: TGCAGCGTTGAGAACAGGGGAGGGAACGGTGAAGCTTTCTTT. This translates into CSVENRGGNGEAFF.

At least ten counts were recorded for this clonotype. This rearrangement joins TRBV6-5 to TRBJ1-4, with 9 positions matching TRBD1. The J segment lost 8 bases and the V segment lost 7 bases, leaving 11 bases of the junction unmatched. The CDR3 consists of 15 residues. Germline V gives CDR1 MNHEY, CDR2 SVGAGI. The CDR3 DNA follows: TGTGCCAGCACGACTACTTGGACAGGGGTCGAAAAACTGTTTTTT. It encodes CASTTTWTGVEKLFF.

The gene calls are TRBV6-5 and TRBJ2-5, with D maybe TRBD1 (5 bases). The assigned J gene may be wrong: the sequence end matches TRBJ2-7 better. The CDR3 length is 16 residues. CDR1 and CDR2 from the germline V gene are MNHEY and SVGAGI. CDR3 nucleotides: TGTGCCAGCAGTTACTCGATGCAGACAGTTGGACACGAGCAGTACTTC. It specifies CASSYSMQTVGHEQYF.

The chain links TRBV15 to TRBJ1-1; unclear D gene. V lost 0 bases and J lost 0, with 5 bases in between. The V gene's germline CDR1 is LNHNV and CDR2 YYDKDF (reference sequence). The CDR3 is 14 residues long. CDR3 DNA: TGTGCCACCAGCAGAGATTGGGTGAACACTGAAGCTTTCTTT. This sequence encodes CATSRDWVNTEAFF.

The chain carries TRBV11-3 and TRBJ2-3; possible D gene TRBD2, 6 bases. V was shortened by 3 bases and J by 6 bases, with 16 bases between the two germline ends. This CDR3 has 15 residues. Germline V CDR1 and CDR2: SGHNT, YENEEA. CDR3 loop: CASSLTSSSGDTQYF. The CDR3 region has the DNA TGTGCCAGCAGCTTGACTAGTTCAAGTGGGGATACGCAGTATTTT.

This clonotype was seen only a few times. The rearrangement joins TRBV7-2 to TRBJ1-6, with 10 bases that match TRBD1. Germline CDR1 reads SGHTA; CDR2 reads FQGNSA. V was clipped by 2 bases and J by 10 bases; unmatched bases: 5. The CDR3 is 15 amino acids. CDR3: CASSLRGTGVSPLHF. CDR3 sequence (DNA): TGTGCCAGCAGCTTACGGGGGACAGGGGTCTCACCCCTCCACTTT. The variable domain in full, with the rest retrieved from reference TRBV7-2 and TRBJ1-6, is GAGVSQSPSNKVTEKGKDVELRCDPISGHTALYWYRQSLGQGLEFLIYFQGNSAPDKSGLPSDRFSAERTGGSVSTLTIQRTQQEDSAVYLCASSLRGTGVSPLHFGNGTRLTVT.

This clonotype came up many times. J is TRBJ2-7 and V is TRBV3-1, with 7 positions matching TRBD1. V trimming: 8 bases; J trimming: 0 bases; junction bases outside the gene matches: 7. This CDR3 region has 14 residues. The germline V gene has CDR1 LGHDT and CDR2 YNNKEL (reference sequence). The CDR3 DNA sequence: TGTGCCAGCCCCGGACAGGCCAGCTCCTACGAGCAGTACTTC. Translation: CASPGQASSYEQYF.

In DNA, the CDR3 is TGTGCCAGTAGTCCAGGACTAGCGGGGGGGTTCTACAATGAGCAGTTCTTC. Protein sequence: CASSPGLAGGFYNEQFF. The J gene is TRBJ2-1, the V gene TRBV19; 15 positions agree with TRBD2. The J segment lost 3 bases and the V segment lost 5 bases, leaving 5 bases of the junction unmatched. Per germline, CDR1 LNHDA and CDR2 SQIVND (reference sequence). This CDR3 region has 17 residues.

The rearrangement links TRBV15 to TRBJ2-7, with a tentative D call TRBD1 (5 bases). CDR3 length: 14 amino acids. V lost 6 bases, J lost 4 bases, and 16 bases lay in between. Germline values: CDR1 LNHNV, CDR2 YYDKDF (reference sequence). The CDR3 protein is CATRKGQERYEQYF. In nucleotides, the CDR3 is TGTGCCACCAGAAAGGGGCAGGAGCGTTACGAGCAGTACTTC.

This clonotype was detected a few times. The CDR3 loop is CSARGGGGGVYEQYF. The CDR3 DNA reads as TGCAGTGCTAGGGGCGGGGGGGGGGGGGTCTACGAGCAGTACTTC. This chain joins TRBV20-1 and TRBJ2-7; 9 positions match TRBD2. Trimming removed 3 bases from V and 3 bases from J; junction bases left unmatched: 9. Germline V gene lookup returns CDR1 DFQATT and CDR2 SNEGSKA (reference sequence). The CDR3 runs to 15 residues.

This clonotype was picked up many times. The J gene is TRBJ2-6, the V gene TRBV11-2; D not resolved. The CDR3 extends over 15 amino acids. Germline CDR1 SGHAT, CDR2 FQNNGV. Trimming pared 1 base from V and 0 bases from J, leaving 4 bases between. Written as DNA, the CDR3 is TGTGCCAGCAGCTTAGGGTACTCTGGGGCCAACGTCCTGACTTTC. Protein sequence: CASSLGYSGANVLTF.

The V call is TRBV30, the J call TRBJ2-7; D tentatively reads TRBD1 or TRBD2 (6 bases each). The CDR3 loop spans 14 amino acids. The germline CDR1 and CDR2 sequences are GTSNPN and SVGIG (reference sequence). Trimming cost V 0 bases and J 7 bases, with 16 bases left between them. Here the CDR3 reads CAWSVPGGLGEQYV. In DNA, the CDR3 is TGTGCCTGGAGTGTACCCGGGGGCCTGGGTGAGCAGTACGTC.

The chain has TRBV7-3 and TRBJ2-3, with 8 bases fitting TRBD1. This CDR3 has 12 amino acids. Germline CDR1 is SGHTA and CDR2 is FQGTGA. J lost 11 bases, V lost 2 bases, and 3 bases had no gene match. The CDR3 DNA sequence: TGTGCCAGCAGCTTACTGGGGACAGGGCAGTATTTT. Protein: CASSLLGTGQYF.

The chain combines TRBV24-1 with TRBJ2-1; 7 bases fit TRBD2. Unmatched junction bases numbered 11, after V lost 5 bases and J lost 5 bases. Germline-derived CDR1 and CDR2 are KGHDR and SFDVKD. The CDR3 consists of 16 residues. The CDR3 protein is CATSARVSGKNNEQFF. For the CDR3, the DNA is TGTGCCACCAGTGCTAGAGTCAGCGGGAAAAACAATGAGCAGTTCTTC.

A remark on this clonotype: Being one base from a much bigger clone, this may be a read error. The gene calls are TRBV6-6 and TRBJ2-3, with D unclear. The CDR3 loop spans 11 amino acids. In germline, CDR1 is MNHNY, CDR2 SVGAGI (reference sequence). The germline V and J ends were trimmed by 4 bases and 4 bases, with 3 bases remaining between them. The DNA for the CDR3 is TGTGCCAGCAGTTCATCAGATACGCAGTATTTT. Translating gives CASSSSDTQYF.

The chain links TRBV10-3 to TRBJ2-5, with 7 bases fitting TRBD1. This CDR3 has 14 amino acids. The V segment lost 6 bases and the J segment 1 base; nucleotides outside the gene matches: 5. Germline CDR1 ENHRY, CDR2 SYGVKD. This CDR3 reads CAISRDSFQETQYF. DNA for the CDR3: TGTGCCATCAGCCGGGACAGCTTCCAAGAGACCCAGTACTTC.

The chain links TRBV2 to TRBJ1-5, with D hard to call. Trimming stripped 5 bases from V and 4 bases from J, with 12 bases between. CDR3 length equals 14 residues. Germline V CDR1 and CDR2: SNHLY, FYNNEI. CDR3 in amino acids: CASSPGLQNQPQHF. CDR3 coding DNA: TGTGCCAGCAGTCCTGGACTACAAAATCAGCCCCAGCATTTT.

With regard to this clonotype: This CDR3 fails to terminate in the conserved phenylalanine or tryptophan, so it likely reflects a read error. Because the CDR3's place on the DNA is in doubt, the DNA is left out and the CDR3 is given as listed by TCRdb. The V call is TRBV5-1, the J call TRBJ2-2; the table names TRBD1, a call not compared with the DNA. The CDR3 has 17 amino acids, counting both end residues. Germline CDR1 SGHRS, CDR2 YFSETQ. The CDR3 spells CASSHDRVGREHRGAVV.

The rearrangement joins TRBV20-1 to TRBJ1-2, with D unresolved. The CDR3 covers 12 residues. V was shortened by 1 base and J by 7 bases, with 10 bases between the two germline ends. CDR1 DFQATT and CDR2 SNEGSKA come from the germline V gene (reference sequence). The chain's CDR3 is CSARGGGSGYTF. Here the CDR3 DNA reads TGCAGTGCTAGAGGAGGCGGGAGTGGCTACACCTTC.

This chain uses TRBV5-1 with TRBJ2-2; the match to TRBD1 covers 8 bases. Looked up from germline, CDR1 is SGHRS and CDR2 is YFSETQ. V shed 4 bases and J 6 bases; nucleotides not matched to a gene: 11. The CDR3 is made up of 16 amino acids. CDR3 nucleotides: TGCGCCAGCAGCCCCGGACAGGGATCGATGGCCGGGGAGCTGTTTTTT. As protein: CASSPGQGSMAGELFF.

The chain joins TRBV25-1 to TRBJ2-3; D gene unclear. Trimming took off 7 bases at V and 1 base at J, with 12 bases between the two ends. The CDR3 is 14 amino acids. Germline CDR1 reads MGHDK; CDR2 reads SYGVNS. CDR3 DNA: TGTGCCAGCATGGGGATGGCGGGCACAGATACGCAGTATTTT. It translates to CASMGMAGTDTQYF.

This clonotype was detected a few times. The CDR3 spells CASSFSPGGEGEQFF. The DNA of the CDR3 is TGCGCCAGCAGCTTTTCTCCGGGGGGGGAAGGCGAGCAGTTCTTC. V is TRBV5-1 and J is TRBJ2-1; 8 bases fit TRBD2. Trimming removed 2 bases from V and 10 bases from J; junction bases left unmatched: 11. CDR1 and CDR2 from the germline V gene are SGHRS and YFSETQ. The CDR3 contains 15 residues.

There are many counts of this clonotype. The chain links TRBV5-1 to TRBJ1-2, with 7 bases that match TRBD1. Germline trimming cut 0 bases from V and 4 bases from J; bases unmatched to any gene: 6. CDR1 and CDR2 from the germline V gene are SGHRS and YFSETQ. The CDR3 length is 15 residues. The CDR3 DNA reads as TGCGCCAGCAGCTTGGATCGTGGGACAGCCTATGGCTACACCTTC. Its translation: CASSLDRGTAYGYTF.

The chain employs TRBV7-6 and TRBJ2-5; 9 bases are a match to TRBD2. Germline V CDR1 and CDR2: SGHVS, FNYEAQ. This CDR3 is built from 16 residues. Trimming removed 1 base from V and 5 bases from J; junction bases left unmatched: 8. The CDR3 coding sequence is TGTGCCAGCAGCTTAGGAGCGGGGGGAGTATGGGAGACCCAGTACTTC. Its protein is CASSLGAGGVWETQYF.

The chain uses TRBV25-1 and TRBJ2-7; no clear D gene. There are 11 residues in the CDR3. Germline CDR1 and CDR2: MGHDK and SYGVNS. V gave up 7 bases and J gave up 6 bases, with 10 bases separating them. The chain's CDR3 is CASNLLSEQYF. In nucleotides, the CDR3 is TGTGCCAGCAATCTCCTTTCCGAGCAGTACTTC.